These T cell receptor beta chains were read from a single sample in a study of cytomegalovirus exposure and HLA in healthy donors. TCRdb keeps only in-frame clones here, not all; method: immunoSEQ multiplex PCR. The sample lists some 130,000 clones; 60% to 80% were seen once. The sample taken for sequencing was PBMCs. The origin of the receptors is a man aged 25 to 45 in good health and CMV-seronegative. Each CDR3 is given with its conserved first and last residue. Each record gives: CDR3 length, V gene, J gene, D gene, clone size, CDR3 protein, CDR3 DNA. A D gene is named only where the DNA matches it firmly. Only part of the rows carry a size: once, few, many, or a class if the clone is expanded.

15,TRBV6-1,TRBJ2-7,TRBD1,-,CASSEEAGTGIEQYF,TGTGCCAGCAGTGAAGAGGCCGGGACAGGGATCGAGCAGTACTTC
13,TRBV29-1,TRBJ2-1,TRBD2,-,CSALAGIYNEQFF,TGCAGCGCGCTAGCGGGAATCTACAATGAGCAGTTCTTC
13,TRBV2,TRBJ2-5,-,few,CAGPRGYQETQYF,TGTGCCGGACCTCGGGGTTATCAAGAGACCCAGTACTTC
17,TRBV7-2,TRBJ2-5,-,-,CASSLVERRIAQETQYF,TGTGCCAGCAGCTTAGTAGAGCGCAGGATAGCGCAAGAGACCCAGTACTTC
13,TRBV2,TRBJ2-7,TRBD1,-,CASSDRGRDEQYF,TGTGCCAGCAGTGACAGGGGGCGCGACGAGCAGTACTTC
16,TRBV18,TRBJ1-1,TRBD1,-,CASSPQGANWNTEAFF,TGTGCCAGCTCACCTCAGGGGGCTAATTGGAACACTGAAGCTTTCTTT
14,TRBV27,TRBJ1-4,-,-,CASGSGSLNEKLFF,TGTGCCAGCGGGAGTGGCAGCCTCAATGAAAAACTGTTTTTT
13,TRBV7-2,TRBJ2-3,-,-,CASSLILGDTQYF,TGTGCCAGCAGCTTGATACTCGGAGATACGCAGTATTTT
14,TRBV28,TRBJ2-4,-,-,CASSIQGTKNIQYF,TGTGCCAGCAGTATACAGGGAACCAAAAACATTCAGTACTTC
16,TRBV27,TRBJ2-3,-,few,CASSLYYSANTDTQYF,TGTGCCAGCAGTTTATATTATAGTGCGAACACAGATACGCAGTATTTT
15,TRBV5-4,TRBJ1-4,TRBD1,-,CASSFGRTGLEKLFF,TGTGCCAGCAGCTTCGGTCGGACAGGGCTCGAAAAACTGTTTTTT
14,TRBV16,TRBJ2-7,-,-,CASSQSDISYEQYF,TGTGCCAGCAGCCAATCGGACATTTCCTACGAGCAGTACTTC
15,TRBV7-9,TRBJ2-1,TRBD1,-,CASSFGQGHYNEQFF,TGTGCCAGCAGCTTCGGACAGGGCCACTACAATGAGCAGTTCTTC
16,TRBV30,TRBJ2-3,TRBD2,-,CAWSRLLAGASDTQYF,TGTGCCTGGAGCAGGTTACTAGCGGGAGCATCAGATACGCAGTATTTT
15,TRBV5-1,TRBJ2-3,-,-,CASSPTRLGTDTQYF,TGCGCCAGCAGCCCGACTCGGCTGGGCACAGATACGCAGTATTTT
15,TRBV6-5,TRBJ2-1,TRBD2,-,CASSETTSAHNEQFF,TGTGCCAGCAGCGAAACCACTAGCGCCCACAATGAGCAGTTCTTC
16,TRBV5-1,TRBJ2-7,TRBD2,-,CASNPFRREVSYEQYF,TGCGCCAGCAACCCGTTCCGGCGGGAGGTGTCCTACGAGCAGTACTTC
14,TRBV5-1,TRBJ2-3,-,-,CASSSQTGTDTQYF,TGCGCCAGCAGCTCTCAGACAGGCACAGATACGCAGTATTTT
13,TRBV9,TRBJ2-2,-,once,CASSNASPGELFF,TGTGCCAGCAGTAATGCTAGCCCCGGGGAGCTGTTTTTT
15,TRBV29-1,TRBJ2-7,TRBD2,few,CSVDTVAGDSYEQYF,TGCAGCGTTGATACGGTAGCGGGTGACTCCTACGAGCAGTACTTC
14,TRBV2,TRBJ1-2,TRBD1,-,CASTPGQGAYGYTF,TGTGCCAGCACCCCGGGACAGGGGGCCTATGGCTACACCTTC
15,TRBV11-2,TRBJ2-1,TRBD1,-,CASSLVTGGSGEQFF,TGTGCCAGCAGCTTAGTGACAGGGGGGTCGGGTGAGCAGTTCTTC
14,TRBV19,TRBJ2-3,-,-,CASTGPGWQYALYF,TGTGCCAGTACGGGCCCAGGGTGGCAATACGCACTGTATTTT